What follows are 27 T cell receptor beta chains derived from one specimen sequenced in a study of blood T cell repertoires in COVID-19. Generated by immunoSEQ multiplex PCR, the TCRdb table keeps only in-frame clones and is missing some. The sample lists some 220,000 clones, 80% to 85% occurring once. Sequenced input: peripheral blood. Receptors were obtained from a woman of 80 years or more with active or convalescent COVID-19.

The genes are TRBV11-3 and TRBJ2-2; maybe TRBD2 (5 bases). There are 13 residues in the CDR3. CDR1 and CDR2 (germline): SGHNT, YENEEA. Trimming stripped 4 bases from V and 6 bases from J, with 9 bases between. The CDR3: CASSYEGPGELFF. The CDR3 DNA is TGTGCCAGCAGCTATGAGGGCCCCGGGGAGCTGTTTTTT. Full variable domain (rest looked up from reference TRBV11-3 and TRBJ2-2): EAGVVQSPRYKIIEKKQPVAFWCNPISGHNTLYWYLQNLGQGPELLIRYENEEAVDDSQLPKDRFSAERLKGVDSTLKIQPAELGDSAVYLCASSYEGPGELFFGEGSRLTVL.

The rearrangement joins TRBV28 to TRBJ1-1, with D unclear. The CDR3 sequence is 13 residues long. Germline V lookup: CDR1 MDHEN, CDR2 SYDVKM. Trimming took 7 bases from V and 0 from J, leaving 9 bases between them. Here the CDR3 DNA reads TGTGCCAGCACCTTGAGAGTGAACACTGAAGCTTTCTTT. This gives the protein CASTLRVNTEAFF.

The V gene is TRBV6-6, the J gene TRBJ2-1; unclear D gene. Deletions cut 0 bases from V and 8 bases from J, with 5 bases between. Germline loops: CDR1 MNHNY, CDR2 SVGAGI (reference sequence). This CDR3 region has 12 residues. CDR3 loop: CASSYSSYEQFF. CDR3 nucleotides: TGTGCCAGCAGTTACTCGAGCTATGAGCAGTTCTTC.

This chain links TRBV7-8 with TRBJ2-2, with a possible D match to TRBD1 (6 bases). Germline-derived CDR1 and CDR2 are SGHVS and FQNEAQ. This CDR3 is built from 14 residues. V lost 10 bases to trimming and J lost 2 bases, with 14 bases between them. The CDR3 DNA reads TGTGCCATCTATAGGGGGAAAAACACCGGGGAGCTGTTTTTT. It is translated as CAIYRGKNTGELFF.

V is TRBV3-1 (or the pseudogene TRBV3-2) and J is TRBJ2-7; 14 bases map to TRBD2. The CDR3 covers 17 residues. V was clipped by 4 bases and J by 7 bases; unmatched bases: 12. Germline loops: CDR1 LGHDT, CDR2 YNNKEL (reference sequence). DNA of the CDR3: TGTGCCAGCAGCCTTCTCCCGGGACTAGCGGGAGCAGGAGAGCAGTACTTC. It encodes CASSLLPGLAGAGEQYF.

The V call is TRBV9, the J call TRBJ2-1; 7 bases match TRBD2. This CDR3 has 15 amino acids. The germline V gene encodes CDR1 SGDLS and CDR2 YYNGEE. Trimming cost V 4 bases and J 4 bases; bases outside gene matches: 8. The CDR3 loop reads CASSLLGEGYNEQFF. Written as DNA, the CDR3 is TGTGCCAGCAGCCTGTTGGGGGAGGGTTACAATGAGCAGTTCTTC.

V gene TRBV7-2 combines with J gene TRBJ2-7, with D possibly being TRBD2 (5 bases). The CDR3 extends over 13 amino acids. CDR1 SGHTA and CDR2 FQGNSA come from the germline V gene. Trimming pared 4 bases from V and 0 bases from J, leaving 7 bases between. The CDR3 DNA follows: TGTGCCAGCAGCTCACTAGTCTCCTACGAGCAGTACTTC. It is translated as CASSSLVSYEQYF.

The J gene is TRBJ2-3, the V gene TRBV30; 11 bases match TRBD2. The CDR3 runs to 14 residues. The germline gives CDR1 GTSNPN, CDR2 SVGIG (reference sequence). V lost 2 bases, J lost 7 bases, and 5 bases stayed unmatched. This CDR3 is CAWSPSSGGHTQYF. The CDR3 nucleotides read TGTGCCTGGAGTCCATCTAGCGGGGGGCATACGCAGTATTTT. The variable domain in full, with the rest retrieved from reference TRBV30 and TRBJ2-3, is SQTIHQWPATLVQPVGSPLSLECTVEGTSNPNLYWYRQAAGRGLQLLFYSVGIGQISSEVPQNLSASRPQDRQFILSSKKLLLSDSGFYLCAWSPSSGGHTQYFGPGTRLTVL.

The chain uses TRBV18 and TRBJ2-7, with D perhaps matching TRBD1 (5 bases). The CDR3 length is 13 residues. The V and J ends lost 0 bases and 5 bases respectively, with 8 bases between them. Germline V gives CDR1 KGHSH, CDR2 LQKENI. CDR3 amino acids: CASSPPQGNEQYF. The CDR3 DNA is TGTGCCAGCTCACCACCGCAGGGAAACGAGCAGTACTTC.

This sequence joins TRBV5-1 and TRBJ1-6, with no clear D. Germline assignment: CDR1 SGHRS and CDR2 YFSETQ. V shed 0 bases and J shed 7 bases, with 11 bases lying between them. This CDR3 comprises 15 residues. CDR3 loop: CASSLEGGSNSPLHF. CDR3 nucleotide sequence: TGCGCCAGCAGCTTGGAAGGAGGGAGCAATTCACCCCTCCACTTT.

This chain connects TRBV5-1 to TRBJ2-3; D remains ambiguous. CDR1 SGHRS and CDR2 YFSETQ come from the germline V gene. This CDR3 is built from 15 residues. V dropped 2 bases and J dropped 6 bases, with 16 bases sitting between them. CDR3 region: CASSLGSVARDTQYF. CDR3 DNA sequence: TGCGCCAGCAGCTTAGGATCCGTCGCGCGGGATACGCAGTATTTT.

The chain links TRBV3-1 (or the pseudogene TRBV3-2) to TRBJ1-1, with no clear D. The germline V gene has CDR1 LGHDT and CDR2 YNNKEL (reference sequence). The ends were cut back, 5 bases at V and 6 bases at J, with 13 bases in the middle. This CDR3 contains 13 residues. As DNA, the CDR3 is TGTGCCAGCAGCGAAGGGAGGAGGTCTGAAGCTTTCTTT. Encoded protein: CASSEGRRSEAFF.

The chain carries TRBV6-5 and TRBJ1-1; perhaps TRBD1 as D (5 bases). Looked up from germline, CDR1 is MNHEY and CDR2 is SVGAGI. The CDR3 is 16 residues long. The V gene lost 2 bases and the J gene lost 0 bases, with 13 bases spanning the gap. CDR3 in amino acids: CASSYRGRGMNTEAFF. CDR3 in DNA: TGTGCCAGCAGTTACAGGGGAAGAGGAATGAACACTGAAGCTTTCTTT.

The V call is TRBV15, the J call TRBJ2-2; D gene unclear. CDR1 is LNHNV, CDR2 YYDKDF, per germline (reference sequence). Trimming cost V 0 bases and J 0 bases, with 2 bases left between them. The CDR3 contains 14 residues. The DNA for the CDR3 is TGTGCCACCAGCAGAGATACGAACACCGGGGAGCTGTTTTTT. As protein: CATSRDTNTGELFF.

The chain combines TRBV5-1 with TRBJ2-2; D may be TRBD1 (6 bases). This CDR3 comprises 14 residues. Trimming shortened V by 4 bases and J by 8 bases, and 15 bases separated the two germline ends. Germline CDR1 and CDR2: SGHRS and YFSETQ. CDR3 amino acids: CASSRTAQGGELFF. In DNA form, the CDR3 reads TGCGCCAGCAGCAGGACAGCCCAAGGTGGGGAGCTGTTTTTT.

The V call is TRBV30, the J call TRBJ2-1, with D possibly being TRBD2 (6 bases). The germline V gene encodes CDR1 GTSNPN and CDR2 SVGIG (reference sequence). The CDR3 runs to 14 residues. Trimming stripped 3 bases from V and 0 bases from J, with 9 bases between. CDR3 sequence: CAWRGGTSYNEQFF. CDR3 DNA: TGTGCCTGGAGGGGGGGAACCTCCTACAATGAGCAGTTCTTC.

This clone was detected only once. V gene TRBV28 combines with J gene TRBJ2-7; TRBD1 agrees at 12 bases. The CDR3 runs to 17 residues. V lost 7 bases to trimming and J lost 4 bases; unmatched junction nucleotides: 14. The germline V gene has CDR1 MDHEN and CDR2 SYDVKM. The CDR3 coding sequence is TGTGCCAGCACCCCGGGACAGGGGGCGCGGGCCCTTTACGAGCAGTACTTC. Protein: CASTPGQGARALYEQYF.

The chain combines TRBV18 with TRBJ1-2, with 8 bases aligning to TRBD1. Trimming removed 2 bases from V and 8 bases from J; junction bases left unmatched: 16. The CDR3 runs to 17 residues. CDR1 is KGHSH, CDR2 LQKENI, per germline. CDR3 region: CASSPRQGPKTTGGYTF. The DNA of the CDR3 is TGTGCCAGCTCACCAAGACAGGGGCCCAAAACAACCGGGGGCTACACCTTC.

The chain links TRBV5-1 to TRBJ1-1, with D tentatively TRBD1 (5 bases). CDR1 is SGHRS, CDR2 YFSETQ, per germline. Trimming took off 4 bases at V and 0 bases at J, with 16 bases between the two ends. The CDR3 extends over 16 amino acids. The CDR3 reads CASSIAGRNLNTEAFF. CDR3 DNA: TGCGCCAGCAGCATCGCGGGACGAAACTTGAACACTGAAGCTTTCTTT.

This CDR3 reads CASSIRADSLVQETQYF. CDR3 in DNA: TGTGCCAGTAGTATCAGGGCAGACTCTTTAGTCCAAGAGACCCAGTACTTC. The chain couples TRBV19 to TRBJ2-5, with D perhaps matching TRBD1 (5 bases). Germline V gene lookup returns CDR1 LNHDA and CDR2 SQIVND (reference sequence). The CDR3 is 17 residues long. V dropped 3 bases and J dropped 1 base, with 18 bases sitting between them. Using reference TRBV19 and TRBJ2-5 for the parts outside the CDR3, the full variable domain is DGGITQSPKYLFRKEGQNVTLSCEQNLNHDAMYWYRQDPGQGLRLIYYSQIVNDFQKGDIAEGYSVSREKKESFPLTVTSAQKNPTAFYLCASSIRADSLVQETQYFGPGTRLLVL.

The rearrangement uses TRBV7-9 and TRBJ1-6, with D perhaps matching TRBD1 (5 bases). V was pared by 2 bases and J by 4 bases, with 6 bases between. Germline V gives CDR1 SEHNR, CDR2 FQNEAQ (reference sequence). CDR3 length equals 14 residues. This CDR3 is CASSLRQYNSPLHF. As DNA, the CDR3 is TGTGCCAGCAGCTTAAGACAGTATAATTCACCCCTCCACTTT.

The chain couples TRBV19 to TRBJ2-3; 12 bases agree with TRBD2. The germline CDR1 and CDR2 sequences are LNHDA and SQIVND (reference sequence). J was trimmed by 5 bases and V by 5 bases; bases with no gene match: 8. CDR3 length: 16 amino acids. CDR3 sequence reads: CASSPRLAGVQDTQYF. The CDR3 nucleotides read TGTGCCAGTAGTCCGCGACTAGCGGGAGTCCAAGATACGCAGTATTTT.

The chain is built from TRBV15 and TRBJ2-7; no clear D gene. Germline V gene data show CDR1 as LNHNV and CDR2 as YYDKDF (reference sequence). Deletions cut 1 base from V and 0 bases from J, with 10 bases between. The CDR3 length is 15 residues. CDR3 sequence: CATSRADLASYEQYF. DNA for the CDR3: TGTGCCACCAGCAGAGCCGACTTGGCCTCCTACGAGCAGTACTTC.

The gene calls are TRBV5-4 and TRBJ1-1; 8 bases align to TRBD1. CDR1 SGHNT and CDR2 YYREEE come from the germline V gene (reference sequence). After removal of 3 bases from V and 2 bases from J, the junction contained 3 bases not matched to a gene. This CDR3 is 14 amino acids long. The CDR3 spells CASSSTGGNTEAFF. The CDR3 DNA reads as TGTGCCAGCAGCTCCACAGGGGGAAACACTGAAGCTTTCTTT.

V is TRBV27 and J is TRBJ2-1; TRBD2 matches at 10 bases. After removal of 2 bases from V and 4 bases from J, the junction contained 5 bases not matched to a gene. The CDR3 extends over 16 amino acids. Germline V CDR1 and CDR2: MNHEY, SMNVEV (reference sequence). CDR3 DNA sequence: TGTGCCAGCAGTTTAGATCCGGGACTAGCGTACAATGAGCAGTTCTTC. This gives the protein CASSLDPGLAYNEQFF.

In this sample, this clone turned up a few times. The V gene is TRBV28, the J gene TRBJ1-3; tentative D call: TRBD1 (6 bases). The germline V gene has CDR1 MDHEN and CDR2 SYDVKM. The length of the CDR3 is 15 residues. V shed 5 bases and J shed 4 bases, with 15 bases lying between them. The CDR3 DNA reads TGTGCCAGCAGTGCATACAGGGTCTCGGGAAACACCATATATTTT. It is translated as CASSAYRVSGNTIYF.

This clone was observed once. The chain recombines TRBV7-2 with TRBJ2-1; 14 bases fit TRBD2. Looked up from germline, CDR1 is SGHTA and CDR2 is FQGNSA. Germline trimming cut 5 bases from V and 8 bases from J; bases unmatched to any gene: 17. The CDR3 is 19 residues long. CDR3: CASSPPGTSGSLRPYEQFF. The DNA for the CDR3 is TGTGCCAGCAGCCCCCCTGGGACTAGCGGGAGCCTTAGACCATATGAGCAGTTCTTC.